This TCR beta chain was observed in a study of cytomegalovirus exposure and HLA in healthy donors. Study results and caveats: TCR sequences were mostly rare, though some public TCRs occurred in many donors.

CDR1 and CDR2 (germline): SNHLY, FYNNEI. The trim removed 5 bases at V and 6 bases at J, leaving 10 bases unmatched. This CDR3 region has 15 residues. It was with 60 Vbeta and 13 Jbeta primers that the PCR ran. The data were produced by immunoSEQ multiplex PCR, yet TCRdb's version contains in-frame clones alone and is incomplete. The sample consists of roughly 140,000 clones, approximately 79% of them appearing once. On this clone: The antigen is not known. The same CDR3 is also encoded by other DNA sequences in this sample.

The sequence was obtained from a male donor in good health and CMV-seronegative. Sequencing used PBMCs. This chain joins TRBV2 and TRBJ1-5, with 7 bases identical to TRBD1. The CDR3 DNA sequence: TGTGCCAGCAGTCCAAGGACAGGACGTACTCAGCCCCAGCATTTT. This sequence encodes CASSPRTGRTQPQHF.